This TCR beta chain was found in a study of a mutant IDH1 vaccine in newly diagnosed glioma. Study background: Therapy received beforehand was radiotherapy, temozolomide, or both, with most patients given both.

Profiling relied on immunoSEQ multiplex PCR, and the TCRdb table lists in-frame clones only, not all of them. The sample records 65,000 or so clones, around 83% being singletons. This clone turned up a few times. Antigen unknown. Trimming removed 11 bases from V and 9 bases from J; junction bases left unmatched: 8. The CDR3 totals 12 residues. Germline lookup yields CDR1 WSHSY and CDR2 SAAADI. Specified time point: week 23, last vaccination. Each vaccine dose was 300 ug of mutant IDH1 20-mer peptide, with topical imiquimod. Each of the donors came in with new WHO grade 3 or 4 astrocytomas that were IDH1-mutant and ATRX-lost.

The chain has TRBV10-2 and TRBJ2-7; 12 nucleotides align to TRBD1. The source of this sequence is a man younger than 45 with glioma. Source: PBMCs, taken from a glioma patient whose treatment included an IDH1 peptide vaccine. CDR3 coding DNA: TGCGCCGTCCGGGACAGGGGGCTCGGGCAGTACTTC. Its translation: CAVRDRGLGQYF.